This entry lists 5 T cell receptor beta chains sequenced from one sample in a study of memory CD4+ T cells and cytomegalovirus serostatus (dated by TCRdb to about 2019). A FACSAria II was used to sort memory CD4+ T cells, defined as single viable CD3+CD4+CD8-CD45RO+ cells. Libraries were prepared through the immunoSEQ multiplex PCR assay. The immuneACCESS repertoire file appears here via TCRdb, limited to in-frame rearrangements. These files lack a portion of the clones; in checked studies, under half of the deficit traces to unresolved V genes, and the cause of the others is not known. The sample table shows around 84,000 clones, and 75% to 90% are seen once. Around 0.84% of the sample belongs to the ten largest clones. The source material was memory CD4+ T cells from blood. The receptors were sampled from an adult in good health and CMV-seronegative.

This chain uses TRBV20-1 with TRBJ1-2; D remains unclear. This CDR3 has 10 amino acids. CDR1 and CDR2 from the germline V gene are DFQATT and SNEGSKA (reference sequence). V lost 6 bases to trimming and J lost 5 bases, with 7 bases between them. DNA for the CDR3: TGCAGTGCCCCCCTATATGGCTACACCTTC. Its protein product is CSAPLYGYTF.

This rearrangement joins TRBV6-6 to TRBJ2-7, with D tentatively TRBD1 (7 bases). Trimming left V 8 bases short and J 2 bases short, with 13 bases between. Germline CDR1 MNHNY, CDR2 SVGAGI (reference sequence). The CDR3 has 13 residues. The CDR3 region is CASRPGGPYEQYF. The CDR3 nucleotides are TGTGCCAGCCGCCCAGGGGGGCCCTACGAGCAGTACTTC.

The CDR3 region is CASSEAGTDYGYTF. The CDR3 DNA sequence: TGTGCCAGCAGTGAAGCGGGGACGGACTATGGCTACACCTTC. The gene calls are TRBV2 and TRBJ1-2, with D tentatively TRBD1 (5 bases). V lost 0 bases to trimming and J lost 3 bases, with 8 bases between them. Germline V gene data show CDR1 as SNHLY and CDR2 as FYNNEI. This CDR3 contains 14 residues.

CDR3 protein: CAWTEGAGYGYTF. CDR3 DNA sequence: TGTGCCTGGACCGAGGGGGCAGGCTATGGCTACACCTTC. The chain uses TRBV30 and TRBJ1-2; 7 bases map to TRBD1. This CDR3 is 13 amino acids long. Trimming cost V 4 bases and J 4 bases; bases outside gene matches: 6. Germline V gives CDR1 GTSNPN, CDR2 SVGIG (reference sequence).

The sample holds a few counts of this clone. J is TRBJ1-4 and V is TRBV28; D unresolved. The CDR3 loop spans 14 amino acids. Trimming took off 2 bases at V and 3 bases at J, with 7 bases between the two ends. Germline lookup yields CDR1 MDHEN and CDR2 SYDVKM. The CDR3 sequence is CASSLGGSNEKLFF. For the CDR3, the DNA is TGTGCCAGCAGTTTAGGCGGCTCTAATGAAAAACTGTTTTTT.